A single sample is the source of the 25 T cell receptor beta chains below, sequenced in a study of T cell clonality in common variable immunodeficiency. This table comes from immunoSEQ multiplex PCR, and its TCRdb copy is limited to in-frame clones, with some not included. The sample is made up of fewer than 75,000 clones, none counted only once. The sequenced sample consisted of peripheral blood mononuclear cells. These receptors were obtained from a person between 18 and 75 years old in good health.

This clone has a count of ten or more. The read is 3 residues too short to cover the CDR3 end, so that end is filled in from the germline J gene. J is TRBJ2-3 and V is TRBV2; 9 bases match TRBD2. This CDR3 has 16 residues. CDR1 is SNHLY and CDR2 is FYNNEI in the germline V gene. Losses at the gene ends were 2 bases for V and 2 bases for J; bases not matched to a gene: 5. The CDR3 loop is CASSESGGGVTDTQYF. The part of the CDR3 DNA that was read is TGTGCCAGCAGTGAATCTGGCGGGGGGGTCACAGATACG.

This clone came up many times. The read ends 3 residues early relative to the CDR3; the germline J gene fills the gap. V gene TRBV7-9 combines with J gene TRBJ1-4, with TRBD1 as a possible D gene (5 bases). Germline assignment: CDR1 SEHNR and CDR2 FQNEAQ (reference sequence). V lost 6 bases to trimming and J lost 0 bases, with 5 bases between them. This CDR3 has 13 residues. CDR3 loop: CASRQATNEKLFF. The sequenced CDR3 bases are TGTGCCAGCAGACAGGCAACTAATGAAAAA.

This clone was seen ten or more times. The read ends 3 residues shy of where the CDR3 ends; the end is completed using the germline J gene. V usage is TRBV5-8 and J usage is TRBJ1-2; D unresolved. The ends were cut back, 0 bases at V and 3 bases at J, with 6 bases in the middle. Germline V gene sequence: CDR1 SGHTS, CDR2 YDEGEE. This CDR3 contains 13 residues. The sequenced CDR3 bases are TGTGCCAGCAGCTTGGACGTAGACTATGGC. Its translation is CASSLDVDYG. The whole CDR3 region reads CASSLDVDYGYTF.

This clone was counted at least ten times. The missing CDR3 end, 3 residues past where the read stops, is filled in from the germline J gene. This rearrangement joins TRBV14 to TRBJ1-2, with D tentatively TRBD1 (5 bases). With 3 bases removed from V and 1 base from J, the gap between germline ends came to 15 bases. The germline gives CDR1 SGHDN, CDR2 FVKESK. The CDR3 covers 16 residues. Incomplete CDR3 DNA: TGTGCCAGCAGCCATCGGGCCCCGAGGGGTAACTATGGC. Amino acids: CASSHRAPRGNYG. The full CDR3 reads CASSHRAPRGNYGYTF.

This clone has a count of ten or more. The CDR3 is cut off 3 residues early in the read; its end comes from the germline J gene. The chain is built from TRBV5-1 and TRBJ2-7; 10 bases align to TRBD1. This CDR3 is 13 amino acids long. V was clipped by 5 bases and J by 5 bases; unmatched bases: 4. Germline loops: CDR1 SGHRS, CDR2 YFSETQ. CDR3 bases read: TGCGCCAGCAGACGGGGACAGGGGAACGAG. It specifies CASRRGQGNE. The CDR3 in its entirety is CASRRGQGNEQYF.

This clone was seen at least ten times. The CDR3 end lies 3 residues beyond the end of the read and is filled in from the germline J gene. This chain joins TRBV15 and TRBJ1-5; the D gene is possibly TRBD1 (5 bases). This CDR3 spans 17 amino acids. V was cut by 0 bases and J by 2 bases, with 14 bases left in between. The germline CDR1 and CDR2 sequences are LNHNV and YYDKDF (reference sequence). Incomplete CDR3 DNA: TGTGCCACCAGCAGAGATGGAGAGGGGCTCGGCAATCAGCCC. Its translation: CATSRDGEGLGNQP. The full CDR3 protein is CATSRDGEGLGNQPQHF.

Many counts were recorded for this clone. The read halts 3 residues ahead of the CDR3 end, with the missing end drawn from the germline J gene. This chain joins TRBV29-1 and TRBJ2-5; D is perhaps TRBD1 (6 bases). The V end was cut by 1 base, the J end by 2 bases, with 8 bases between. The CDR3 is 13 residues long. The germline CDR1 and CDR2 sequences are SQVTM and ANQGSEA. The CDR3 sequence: CSVEGQGQETQYF. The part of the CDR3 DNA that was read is TGCAGCGTTGAAGGCCAGGGGCAAGAGACC.

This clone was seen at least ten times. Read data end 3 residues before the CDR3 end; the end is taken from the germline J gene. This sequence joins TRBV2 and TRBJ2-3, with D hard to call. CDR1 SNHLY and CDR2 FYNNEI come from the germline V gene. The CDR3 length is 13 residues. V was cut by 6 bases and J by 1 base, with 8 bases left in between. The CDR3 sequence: CASRQGGTDTQYF. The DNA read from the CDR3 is TGTGCCAGCAGGCAAGGTGGCACAGATACG.

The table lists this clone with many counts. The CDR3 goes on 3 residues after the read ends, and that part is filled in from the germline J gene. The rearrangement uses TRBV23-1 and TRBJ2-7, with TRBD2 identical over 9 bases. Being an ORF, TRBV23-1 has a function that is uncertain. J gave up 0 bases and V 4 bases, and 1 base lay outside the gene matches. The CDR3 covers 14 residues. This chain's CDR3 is CASSPRGGSYEQYF. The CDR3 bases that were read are TGCGCCAGCAGTCCGCGGGGGGGCTCCTACGAG.

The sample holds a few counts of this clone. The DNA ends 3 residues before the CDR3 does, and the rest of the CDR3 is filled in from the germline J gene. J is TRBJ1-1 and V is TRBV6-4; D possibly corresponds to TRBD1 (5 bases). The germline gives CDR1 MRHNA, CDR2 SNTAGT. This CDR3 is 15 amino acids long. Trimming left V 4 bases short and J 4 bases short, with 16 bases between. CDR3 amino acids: CASSGHARGGTEAFF. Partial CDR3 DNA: TGTGCCAGCAGTGGCCACGCCCGCGGGGGCACTGAA.

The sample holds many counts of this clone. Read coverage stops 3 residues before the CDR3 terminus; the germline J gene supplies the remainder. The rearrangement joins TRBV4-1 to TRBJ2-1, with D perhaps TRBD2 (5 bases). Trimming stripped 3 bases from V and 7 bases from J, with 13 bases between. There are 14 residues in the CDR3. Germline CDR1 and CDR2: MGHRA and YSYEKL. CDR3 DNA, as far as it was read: TGCGCCAGCAGCCAGCCCCGGACTTCGAATGAG. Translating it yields CASSQPRTSNE. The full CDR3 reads CASSQPRTSNEQFF.

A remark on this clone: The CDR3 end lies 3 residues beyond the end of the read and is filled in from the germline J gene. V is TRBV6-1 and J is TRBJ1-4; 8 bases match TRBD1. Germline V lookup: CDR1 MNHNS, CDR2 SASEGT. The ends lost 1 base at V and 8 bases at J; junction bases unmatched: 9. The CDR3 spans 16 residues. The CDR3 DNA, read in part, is TGTGCCAGCAGTGAAGGGTACGGCAGGGGGCCCGAAAAA. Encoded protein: CASSEGYGRGPEK. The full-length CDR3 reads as CASSEGYGRGPEKLFF.

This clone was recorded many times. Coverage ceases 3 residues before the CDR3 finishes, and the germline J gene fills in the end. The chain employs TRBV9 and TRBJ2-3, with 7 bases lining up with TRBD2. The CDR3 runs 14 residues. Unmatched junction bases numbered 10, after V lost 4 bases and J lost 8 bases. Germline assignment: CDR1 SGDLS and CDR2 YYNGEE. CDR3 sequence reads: CASSPPEWGGTQYF. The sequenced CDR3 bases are TGTGCCAGCAGCCCCCCCGAGTGGGGGGGTACG.

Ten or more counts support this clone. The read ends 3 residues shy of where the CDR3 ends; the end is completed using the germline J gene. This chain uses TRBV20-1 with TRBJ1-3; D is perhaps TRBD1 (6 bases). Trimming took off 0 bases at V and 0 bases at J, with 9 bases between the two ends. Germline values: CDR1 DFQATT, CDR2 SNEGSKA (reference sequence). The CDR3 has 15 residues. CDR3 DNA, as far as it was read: TGCAGTGCTAGAGAGGACAGCTACTCTGGAAACACC. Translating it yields CSAREDSYSGNT. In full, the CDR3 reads CSAREDSYSGNTIYF.

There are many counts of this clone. The sequenced CDR3 bases are TGTGCCTGGAGTGTACACAGTAGCAATCAGCCC. Encoded protein: CAWSVHSSNQP. The whole CDR3 sequence is CAWSVHSSNQPQHF. The chain is built from TRBV30 and TRBJ1-5; no clear D. Read coverage stops 3 residues before the CDR3 terminus; the germline J gene supplies the remainder. The germline V gene has CDR1 GTSNPN and CDR2 SVGIG (reference sequence). The V and J ends lost 0 bases and 0 bases respectively, with 6 bases between them. This CDR3 has 14 amino acids.

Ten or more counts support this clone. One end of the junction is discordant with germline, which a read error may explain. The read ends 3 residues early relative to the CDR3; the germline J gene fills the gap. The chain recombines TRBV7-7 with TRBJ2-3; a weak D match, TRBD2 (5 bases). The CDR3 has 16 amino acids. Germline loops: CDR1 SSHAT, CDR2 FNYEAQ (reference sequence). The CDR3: CASSPGLDFFTDTQYF. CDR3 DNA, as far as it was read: TGTGCTAGCAGCCCCGGACTGGATTTTTTCACAGATACG.

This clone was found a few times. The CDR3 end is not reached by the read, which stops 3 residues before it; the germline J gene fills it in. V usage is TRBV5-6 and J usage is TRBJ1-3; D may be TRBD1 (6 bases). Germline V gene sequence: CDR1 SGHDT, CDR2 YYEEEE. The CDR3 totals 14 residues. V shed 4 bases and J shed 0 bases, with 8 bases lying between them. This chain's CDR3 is CASSLQGSGNTIYF. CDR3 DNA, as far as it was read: TGTGCCAGCAGCCTACAGGGCTCTGGAAACACC.

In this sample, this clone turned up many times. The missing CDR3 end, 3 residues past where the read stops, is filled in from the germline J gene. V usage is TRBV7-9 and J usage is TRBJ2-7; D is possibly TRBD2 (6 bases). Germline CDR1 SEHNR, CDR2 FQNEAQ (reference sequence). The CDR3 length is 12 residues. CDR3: CATRGNTYEQYF. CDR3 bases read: TGTGCTACGCGCGGGAACACCTACGAG.

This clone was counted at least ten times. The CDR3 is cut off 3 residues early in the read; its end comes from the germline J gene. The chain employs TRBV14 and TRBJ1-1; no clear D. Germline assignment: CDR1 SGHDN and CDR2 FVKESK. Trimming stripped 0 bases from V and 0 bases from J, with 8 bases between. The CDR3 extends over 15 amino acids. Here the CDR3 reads CASSQELRVNTEAFF. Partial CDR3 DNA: TGTGCCAGCAGCCAAGAGTTAAGGGTGAACACTGAA.

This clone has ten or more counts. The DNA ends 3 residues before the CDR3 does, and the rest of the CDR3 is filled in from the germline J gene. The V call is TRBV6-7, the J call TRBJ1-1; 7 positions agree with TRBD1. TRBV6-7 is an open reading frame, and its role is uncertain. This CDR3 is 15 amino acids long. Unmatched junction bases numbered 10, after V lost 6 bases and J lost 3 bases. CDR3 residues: CASRQGSGIYTEAFF. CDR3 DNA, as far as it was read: TGTGCCAGCAGACAGGGGTCGGGCATTTACACTGAA.

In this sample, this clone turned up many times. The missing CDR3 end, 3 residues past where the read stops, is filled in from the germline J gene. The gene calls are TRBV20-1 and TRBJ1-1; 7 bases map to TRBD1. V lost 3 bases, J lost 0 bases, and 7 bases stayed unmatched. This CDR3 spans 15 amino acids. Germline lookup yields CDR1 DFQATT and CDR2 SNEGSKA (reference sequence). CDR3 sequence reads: CSARNPGQLNTEAFF. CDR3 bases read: TGCAGTGCTAGGAACCCGGGACAGTTGAACACTGAA.

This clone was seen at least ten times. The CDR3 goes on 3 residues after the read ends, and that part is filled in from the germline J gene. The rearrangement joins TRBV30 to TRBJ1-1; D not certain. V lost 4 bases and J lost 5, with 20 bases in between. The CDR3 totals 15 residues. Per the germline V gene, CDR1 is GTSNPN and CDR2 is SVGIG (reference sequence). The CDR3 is CAWNGIGRKRTEAFF. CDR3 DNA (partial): TGTGCCTGGAATGGAATCGGCAGGAAGAGAACTGAA.

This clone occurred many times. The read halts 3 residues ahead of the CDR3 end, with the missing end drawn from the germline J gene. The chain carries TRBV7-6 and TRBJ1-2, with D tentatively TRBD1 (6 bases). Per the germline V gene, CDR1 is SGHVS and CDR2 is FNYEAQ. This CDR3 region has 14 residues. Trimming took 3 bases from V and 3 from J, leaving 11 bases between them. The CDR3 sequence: CASSLGRTDYGYTF. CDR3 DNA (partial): TGTGCCAGCAGCTTGGGCAGGACAGACTATGGC.

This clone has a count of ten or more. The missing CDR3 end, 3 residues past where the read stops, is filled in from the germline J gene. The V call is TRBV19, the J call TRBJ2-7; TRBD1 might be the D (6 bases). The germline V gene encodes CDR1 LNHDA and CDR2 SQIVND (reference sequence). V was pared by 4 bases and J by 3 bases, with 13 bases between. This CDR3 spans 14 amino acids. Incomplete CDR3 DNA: TGTGCCAGTAGTAACCTCGGGACAAACTACGAG. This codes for CASSNLGTNYE. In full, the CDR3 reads CASSNLGTNYEQYF.

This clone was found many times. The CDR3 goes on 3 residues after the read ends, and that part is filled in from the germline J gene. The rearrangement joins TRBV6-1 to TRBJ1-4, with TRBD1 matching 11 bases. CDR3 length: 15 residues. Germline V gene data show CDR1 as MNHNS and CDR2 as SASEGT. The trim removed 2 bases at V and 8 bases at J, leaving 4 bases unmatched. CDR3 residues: CASSETGTGGEKLFF. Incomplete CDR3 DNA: TGTGCCAGCAGTGAAACCGGGACAGGGGGAGAAAAA.